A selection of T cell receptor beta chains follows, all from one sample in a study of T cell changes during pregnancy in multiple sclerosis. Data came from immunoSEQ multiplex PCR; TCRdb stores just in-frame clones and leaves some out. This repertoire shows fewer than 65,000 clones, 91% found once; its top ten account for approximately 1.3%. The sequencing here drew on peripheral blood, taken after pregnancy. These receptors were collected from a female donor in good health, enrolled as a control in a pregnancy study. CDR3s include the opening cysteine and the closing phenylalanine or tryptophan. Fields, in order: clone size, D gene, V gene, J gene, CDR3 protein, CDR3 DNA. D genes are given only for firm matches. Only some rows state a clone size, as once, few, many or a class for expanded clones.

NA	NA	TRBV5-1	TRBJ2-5	CASSSAGVGGETQYF	TGCGCCAGCAGCTCCGCCGGGGTAGGAGGAGAGACCCAGTACTTC
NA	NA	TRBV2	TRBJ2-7	CASSGGGEQYF	TGTGCCAGCAGTGGGGGCGGCGAGCAGTACTTC
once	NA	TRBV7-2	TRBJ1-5	CASSFGSNQPQHF	TGTGCCAGCAGCTTCGGTAGCAATCAGCCCCAGCATTTT
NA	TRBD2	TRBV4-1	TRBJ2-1	CASSQTRTSGGTNEQFF	TGCGCCAGCAGCCAAACCCGTACTAGCGGGGGTACCAATGAGCAGTTCTTC
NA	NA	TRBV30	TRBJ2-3	CAWSLTVSDTQYF	TGTGCCTGGAGCTTGACTGTTTCAGATACGCAGTATTTT
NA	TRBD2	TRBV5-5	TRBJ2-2	CASSSLAVQSNTGELFF	TGTGCCAGCAGCTCTCTAGCGGTCCAATCGAACACCGGGGAGCTGTTTTTT
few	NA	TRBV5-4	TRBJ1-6	CASSIRHALNSPLHF	TGTGCCAGCAGCATACGACATGCTTTGAATTCACCCCTCCACTTT
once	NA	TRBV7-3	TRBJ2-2	CATGGRNTGELFF	TGTGCCACAGGGGGGCGGAACACCGGGGAGCTGTTTTTT
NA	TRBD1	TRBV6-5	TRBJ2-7	CASSGQESYEQYF	TGTGCCAGCAGTGGACAGGAATCCTACGAGCAGTACTTC
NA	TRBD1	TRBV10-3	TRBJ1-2	CAISGDRTNYGYTF	TGTGCCATCAGTGGGGACAGAACTAACTATGGCTACACCTTC
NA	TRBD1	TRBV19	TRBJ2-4	CASSPDRGHNIQYF	TGTGCCAGTAGTCCAGACAGGGGGCATAACATTCAGTACTTC
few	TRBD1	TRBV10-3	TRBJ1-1	CAIRRDRDDEAFF	TGTGCCATCAGAAGAGACAGGGATGATGAAGCTTTCTTT
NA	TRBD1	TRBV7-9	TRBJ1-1	CASSLHGTGNTEAFF	TGTGCCAGCAGTCTCCATGGGACAGGGAACACTGAAGCTTTCTTT
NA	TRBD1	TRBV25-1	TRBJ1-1	CASSGRTGQNTEAFF	TGTGCCAGCAGTGGTCGGACAGGGCAGAACACTGAAGCTTTCTTT